The present entry profiles one T cell receptor (beta chain) with its context. Antigen specificity is unknown. Healthy controls were blood donor buffy coats. The repertoire was sequenced with immunoSEQ multiplex PCR; TCRdb's copy has only in-frame clones and lacks some. The table lists some 30,000 clones, around 63% of them singletons, with around 2% in the top ten. The sample originates from a study of STAT5B mutations in CD4+ large granular lymphocyte leukemia. The CDR3 spans 13 residues. Germline V gives CDR1 SGHVS, CDR2 FQNEAQ. Deletions cut 2 bases from V and 7 bases from J, with 8 bases between. Study-level points and caveats: Top patient clones used TRBV06 genes more often: 8/27 versus 2/35 in controls. No patients shared main leukemic clonotypes, though about 25% appeared at low frequency elsewhere.

Material: CD4+ T cells from blood buffy coats. The receptor's source is a human donor in good health. V and J are TRBV7-8 and TRBJ2-2; a weak D match, TRBD2 (6 bases). The CDR3 loop is CASSLWRDGELFF. Written as DNA, the CDR3 is TGTGCCAGCAGCTTATGGCGGGACGGGGAGCTGTTTTTT.